The T cell receptor (beta chain) under discussion was sequenced for a study of blood T cell repertoires in COVID-19. The wider study: Samples taken during acute and convalescent COVID-19 were collected in the United States, Italy and Spain. PBMCs, B-cell-depleted T cells, or T cells were the source of the cDNA or gDNA that made up the material.

Sequencing was performed with immunoSEQ multiplex PCR; in TCRdb, only in-frame clones are kept and a portion is missing. This table holds over 100,000 clones, about 89% found once. There are 13 residues in the CDR3. Germline V lookup: CDR1 SNHLY, CDR2 FYNNEI. V lost 7 bases and J 3 bases, leaving 10 bases between the germline ends. The chain links TRBV2 to TRBJ1-5; D is possibly TRBD1 (5 bases). The sequenced sample was peripheral blood. The sequence was collected from a man between 60 and 75 years old with COVID-19, enrolled during active disease. CDR3 sequence reads: CASIQGLNQPQHF. DNA for the CDR3: TGTGCCAGCATTCAGGGTCTCAATCAGCCCCAGCATTTT.